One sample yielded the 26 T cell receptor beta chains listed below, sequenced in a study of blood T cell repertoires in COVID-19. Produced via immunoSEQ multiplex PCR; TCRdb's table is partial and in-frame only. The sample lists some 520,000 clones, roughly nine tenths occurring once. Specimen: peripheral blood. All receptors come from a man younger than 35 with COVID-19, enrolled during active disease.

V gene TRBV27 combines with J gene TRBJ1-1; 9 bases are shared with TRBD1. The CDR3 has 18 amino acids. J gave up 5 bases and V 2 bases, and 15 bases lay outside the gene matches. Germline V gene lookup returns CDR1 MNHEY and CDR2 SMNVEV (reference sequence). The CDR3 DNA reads TGTGCCAGCAGTTTAGCCGGGACAGGGAAGGAACTTGGGACTGAAGCTTTCTTT. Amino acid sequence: CASSLAGTGKELGTEAFF.

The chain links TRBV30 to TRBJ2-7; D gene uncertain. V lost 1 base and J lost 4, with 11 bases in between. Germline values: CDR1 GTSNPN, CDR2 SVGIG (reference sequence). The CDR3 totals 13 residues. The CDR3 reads CAWSGSFGYEQYF. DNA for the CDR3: TGTGCCTGGAGTGGCTCTTTCGGGTACGAGCAGTACTTC. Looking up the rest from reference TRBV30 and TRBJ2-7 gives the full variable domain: SQTIHQWPATLVQPVGSPLSLECTVEGTSNPNLYWYRQAAGRGLQLLFYSVGIGQISSEVPQNLSASRPQDRQFILSSKKLLLSDSGFYLCAWSGSFGYEQYFGPGTRLTVT.

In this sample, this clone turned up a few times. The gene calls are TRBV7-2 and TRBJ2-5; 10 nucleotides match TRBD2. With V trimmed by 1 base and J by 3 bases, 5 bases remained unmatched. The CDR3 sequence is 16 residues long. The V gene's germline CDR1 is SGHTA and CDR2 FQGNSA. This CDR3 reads CASSLGFLAGEETQYF. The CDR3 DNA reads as TGTGCCAGCAGCTTAGGTTTTCTAGCGGGAGAAGAGACCCAGTACTTC. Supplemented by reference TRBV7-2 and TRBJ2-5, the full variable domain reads GAGVSQSPSNKVTEKGKDVELRCDPISGHTALYWYRQSLGQGLEFLIYFQGNSAPDKSGLPSDRFSAERTGGSVSTLTIQRTQQEDSAVYLCASSLGFLAGEETQYFGPGTRLLVL.

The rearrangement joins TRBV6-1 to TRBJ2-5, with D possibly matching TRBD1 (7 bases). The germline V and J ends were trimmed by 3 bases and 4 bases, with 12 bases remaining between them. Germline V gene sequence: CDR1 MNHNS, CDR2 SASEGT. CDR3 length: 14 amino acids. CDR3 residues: CASSDWRGRETQYF. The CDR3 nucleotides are TGTGCCAGCAGTGATTGGAGGGGGCGAGAGACCCAGTACTTC.

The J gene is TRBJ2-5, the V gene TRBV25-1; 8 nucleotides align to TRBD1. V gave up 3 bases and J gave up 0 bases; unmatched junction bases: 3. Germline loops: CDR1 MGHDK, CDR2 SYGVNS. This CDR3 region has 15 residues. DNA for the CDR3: TGTGCCAGCAGTGATCCGACAGGGGACCAAGAGACCCAGTACTTC. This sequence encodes CASSDPTGDQETQYF.

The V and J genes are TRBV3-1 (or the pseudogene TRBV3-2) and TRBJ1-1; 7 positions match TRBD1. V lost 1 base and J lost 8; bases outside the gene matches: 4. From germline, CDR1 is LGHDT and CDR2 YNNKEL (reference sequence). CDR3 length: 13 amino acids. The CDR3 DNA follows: TGTGCCAGCAGCCAAGCCTGGGACAGAGAAGCTTTCTTT. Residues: CASSQAWDREAFF.

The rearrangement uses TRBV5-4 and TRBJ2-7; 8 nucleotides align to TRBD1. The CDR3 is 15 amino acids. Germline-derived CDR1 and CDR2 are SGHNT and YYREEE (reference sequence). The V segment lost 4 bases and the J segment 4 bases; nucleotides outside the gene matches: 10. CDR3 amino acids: CASSRQGKMRYEQYF. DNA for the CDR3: TGTGCCAGCAGCCGACAGGGGAAAATGAGATACGAGCAGTACTTC.

Written as DNA, the CDR3 is TGTGCCAGCAGTGATTTGGCTCTAGAGACCCAGTACTTC. The encoded protein is CASSDLALETQYF. The chain carries TRBV2 and TRBJ2-5; D gene uncertain. Trimming took 3 bases from V and 4 from J, leaving 9 bases between them. CDR3 length: 13 residues. Per germline, CDR1 SNHLY and CDR2 FYNNEI.

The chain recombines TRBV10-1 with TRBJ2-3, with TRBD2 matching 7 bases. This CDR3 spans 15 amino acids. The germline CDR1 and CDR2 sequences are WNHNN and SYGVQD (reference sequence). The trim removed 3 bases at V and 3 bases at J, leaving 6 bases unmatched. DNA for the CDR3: TGCGCCAGCAGTGAATCCGGGACTAATACAGATACGCAGTATTTT. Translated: CASSESGTNTDTQYF.

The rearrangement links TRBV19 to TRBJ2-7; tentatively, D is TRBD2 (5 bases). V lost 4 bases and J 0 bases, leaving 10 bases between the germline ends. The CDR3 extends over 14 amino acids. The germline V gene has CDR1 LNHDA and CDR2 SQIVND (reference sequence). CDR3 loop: CASSNRGYSYEQYF. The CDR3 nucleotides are TGTGCCAGTAGTAACCGGGGATACTCCTACGAGCAGTACTTC.

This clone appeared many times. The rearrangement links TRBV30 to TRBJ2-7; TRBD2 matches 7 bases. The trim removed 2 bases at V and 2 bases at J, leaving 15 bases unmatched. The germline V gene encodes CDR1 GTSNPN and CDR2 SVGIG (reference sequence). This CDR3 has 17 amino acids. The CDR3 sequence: CAWSKPPRLAGTYEQYF. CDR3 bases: TGTGCCTGGAGTAAACCCCCTAGACTAGCTGGGACCTACGAGCAGTACTTC.

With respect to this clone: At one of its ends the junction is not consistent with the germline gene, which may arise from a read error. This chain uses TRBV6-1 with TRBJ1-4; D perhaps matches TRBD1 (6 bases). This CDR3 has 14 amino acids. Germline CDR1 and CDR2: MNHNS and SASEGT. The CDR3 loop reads CASSEGDTNEKLFF. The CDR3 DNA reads TGTGCCAGCAGCGAAGGGGACACCAATGAAAAACTGTTTTTT.

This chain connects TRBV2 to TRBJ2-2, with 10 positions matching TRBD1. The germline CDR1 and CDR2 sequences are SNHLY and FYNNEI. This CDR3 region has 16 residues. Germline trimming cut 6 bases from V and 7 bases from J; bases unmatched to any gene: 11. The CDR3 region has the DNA TGTGCCAGCAGGGGGTTGGGACAGGGGCCCGGCGGGGAGCTGTTTTTT. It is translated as CASRGLGQGPGGELFF.

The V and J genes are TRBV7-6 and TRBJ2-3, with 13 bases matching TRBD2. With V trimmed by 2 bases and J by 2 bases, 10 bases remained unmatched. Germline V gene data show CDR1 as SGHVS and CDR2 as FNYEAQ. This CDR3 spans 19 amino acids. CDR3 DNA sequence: TGTGCCAGCAGCTTAACTAGCGGGGGGGGCTATATATCCACAGATACGCAGTATTTT. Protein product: CASSLTSGGGYISTDTQYF.

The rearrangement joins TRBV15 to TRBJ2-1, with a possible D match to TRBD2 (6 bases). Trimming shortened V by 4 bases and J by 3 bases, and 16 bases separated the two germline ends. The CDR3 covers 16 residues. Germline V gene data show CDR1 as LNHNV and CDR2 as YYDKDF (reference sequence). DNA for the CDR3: TGTGCCACCAGCACCCGGGGAGCGGGTAGCTACAATGAGCAGTTCTTC. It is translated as CATSTRGAGSYNEQFF.

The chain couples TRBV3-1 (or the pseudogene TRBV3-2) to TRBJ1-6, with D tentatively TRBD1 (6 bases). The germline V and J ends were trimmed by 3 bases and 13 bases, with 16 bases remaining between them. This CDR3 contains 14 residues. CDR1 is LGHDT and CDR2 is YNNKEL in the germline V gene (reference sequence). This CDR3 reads CASSQSDSRSPLHF. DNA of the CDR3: TGTGCCAGCAGCCAGTCGGACAGCCGCTCGCCCCTCCACTTT.

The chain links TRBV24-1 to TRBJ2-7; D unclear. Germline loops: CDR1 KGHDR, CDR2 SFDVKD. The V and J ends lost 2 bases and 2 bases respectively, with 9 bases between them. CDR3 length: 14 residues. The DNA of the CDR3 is TGTGCCACCAGTGATTCATTAACTCCCTACGAGCAGTACTTC. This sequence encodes CATSDSLTPYEQYF.

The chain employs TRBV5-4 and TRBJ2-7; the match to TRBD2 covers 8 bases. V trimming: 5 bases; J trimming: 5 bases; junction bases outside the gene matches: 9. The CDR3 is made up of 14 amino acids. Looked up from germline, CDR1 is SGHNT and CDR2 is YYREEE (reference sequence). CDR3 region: CASSFSGSWNEQYF. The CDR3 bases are TGTGCCAGCAGTTTCAGCGGGAGTTGGAACGAGCAGTACTTC.

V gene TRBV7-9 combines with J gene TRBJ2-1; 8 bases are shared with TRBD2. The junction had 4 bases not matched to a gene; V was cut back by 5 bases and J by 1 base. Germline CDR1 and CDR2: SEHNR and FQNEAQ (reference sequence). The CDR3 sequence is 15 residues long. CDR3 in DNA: TGTGCCAGCAGCAAAATAGCGGGATCCTACAATGAGCAGTTCTTC. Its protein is CASSKIAGSYNEQFF.

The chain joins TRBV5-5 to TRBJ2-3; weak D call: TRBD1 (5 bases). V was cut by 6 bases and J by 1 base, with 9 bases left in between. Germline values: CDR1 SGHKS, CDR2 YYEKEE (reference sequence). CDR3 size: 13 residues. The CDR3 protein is CASTLGGTDTQYF. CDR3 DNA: TGTGCCAGCACGTTAGGGGGCACAGATACGCAGTATTTT.

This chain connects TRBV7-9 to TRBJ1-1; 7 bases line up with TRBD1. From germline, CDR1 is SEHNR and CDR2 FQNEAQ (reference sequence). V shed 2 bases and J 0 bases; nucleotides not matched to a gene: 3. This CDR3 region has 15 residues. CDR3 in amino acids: CASSLSTGVNTEAFF. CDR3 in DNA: TGTGCCAGCAGCTTATCAACAGGGGTGAACACTGAAGCTTTCTTT.

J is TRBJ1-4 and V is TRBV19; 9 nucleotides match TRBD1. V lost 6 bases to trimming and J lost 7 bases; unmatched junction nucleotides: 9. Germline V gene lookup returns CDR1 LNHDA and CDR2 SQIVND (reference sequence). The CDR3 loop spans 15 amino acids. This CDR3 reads CASREWDREREKLFF. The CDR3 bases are TGTGCCAGTAGGGAATGGGACAGGGAACGTGAAAAACTGTTTTTT.

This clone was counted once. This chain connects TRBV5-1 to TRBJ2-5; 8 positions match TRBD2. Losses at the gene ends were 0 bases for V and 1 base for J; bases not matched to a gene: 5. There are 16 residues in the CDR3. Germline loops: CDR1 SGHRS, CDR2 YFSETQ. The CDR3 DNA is TGCGCCAGCAGCTTGGGGTTAGCGGGGATCCAAGAGACCCAGTACTTC. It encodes CASSLGLAGIQETQYF.

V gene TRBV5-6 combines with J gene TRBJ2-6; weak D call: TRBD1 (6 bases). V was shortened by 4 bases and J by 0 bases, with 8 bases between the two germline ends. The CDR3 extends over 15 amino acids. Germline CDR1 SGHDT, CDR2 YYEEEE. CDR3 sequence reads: CASSQQGSGANVLTF. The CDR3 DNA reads TGTGCCAGCAGCCAACAGGGCTCTGGGGCCAACGTCCTGACTTTC.

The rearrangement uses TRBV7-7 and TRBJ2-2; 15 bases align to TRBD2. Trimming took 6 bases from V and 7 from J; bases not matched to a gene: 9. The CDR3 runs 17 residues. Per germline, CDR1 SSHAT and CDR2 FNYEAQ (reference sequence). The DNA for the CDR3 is TGTGCCAGCAGTCCAGGACTAGCGGGGGGGCCGAACGGGGAGCTGTTTTTT. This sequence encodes CASSPGLAGGPNGELFF. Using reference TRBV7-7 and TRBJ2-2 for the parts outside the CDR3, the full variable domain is GAGVSQSPRYKVTKRGQDVTLRCDPISSHATLYWYQQALGQGPEFLTYFNYEAQPDKSGLPSDRFSAERPEGSISTLTIQRTEQRDSAMYRCASSPGLAGGPNGELFFGEGSRLTVL.

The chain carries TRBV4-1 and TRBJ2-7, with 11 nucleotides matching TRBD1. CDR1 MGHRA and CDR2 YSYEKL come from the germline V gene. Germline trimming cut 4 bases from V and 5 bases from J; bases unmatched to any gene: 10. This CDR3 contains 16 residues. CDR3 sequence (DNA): TGCGCCAGCAGCCGTGTCCGGACAGGGGGCGTCGACGAGCAGTACTTC. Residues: CASSRVRTGGVDEQYF.